Listed below are T cell receptor beta chains from one sample, sequenced in a study of CD4 T cells in relation to SARS-CoV-2 and coronaviruses. The antigens of these receptors remain unknown. Profiled with immunoSEQ multiplex PCR; TCRdb holds only in-frame clones, not every one. Of around 32,000 clones listed, over 75% are singletons. What was sequenced was CD4+ T cells from PBMCs, cultured in vitro. These receptors were collected from a human donor in good health. Both conserved end residues are part of each CDR3. The order of the fields is CDR3 length, J gene, clone size, V gene, CDR3 protein. Clone size is not always given. Where it is, it says once, few, many or a class for expanded clones.

15 | TRBJ2-2 | few | TRBV5-1 | CASSLAVSGSGELFF
12 | TRBJ1-3 | NA | TRBV4-2 | CASSQESHTIYF
12 | TRBJ1-5 | NA | TRBV3-1/TRBV3-2 | CADKTSNQPQHF
15 | TRBJ2-1 | NA | TRBV7-2 | CASSLGTSGINEQFF
13 | TRBJ2-3 | NA | TRBV2 | CASRAPDTDTQYF
11 | TRBJ1-2 | NA | TRBV20-1 | CSSSSGPGYTF
15 | TRBJ1-4 | NA | TRBV6-5 | CASSYSGPTNEKLFF
14 | TRBJ2-5 | NA | TRBV6-5 | CASGRTGVQETQYF
13 | TRBJ1-2 | once | TRBV5-4 | CASSLTGGGGYTF
15 | TRBJ2-1 | NA | TRBV29-1 | CSVTSDRGATGEQFF
17 | TRBJ1-3 | NA | TRBV3-1/TRBV3-2 | CASSQDRYQRPGNTIYF
17 | TRBJ1-3 | few | TRBV27 | CASTPAGGPYSGNTIYF
19 | TRBJ2-4 | NA | TRBV19 | CASSNSGTSGIGTKNIQYF
15 | TRBJ2-4 | NA | TRBV4-1 | CASSNTVLAKNIQYF
15 | TRBJ2-1 | NA | TRBV7-9 | CASSPSGRRNNEQFF
15 | TRBJ2-4 | NA | TRBV7-2 | CASSLGGVTKNIQYF
15 | TRBJ1-6 | NA | TRBV19 | CASRILKGDNSPLHF
15 | TRBJ1-1 | few | TRBV5-1 | CASSLEDRLNTEAFF
14 | TRBJ2-1 | NA | TRBV6-6 | CASSYTSTYNEQFF
15 | TRBJ2-5 | NA | TRBV5-1 | CASSSGQGGQETQYF